Listed below are T cell receptor beta chains from one sample, sequenced in a study of blood T cells in healthy people across ages. Using its own MiXCR run on the 5' RACE reads, TCRdb lists one record per CDR3 protein. The sample contains roughly 900,000 distinct CDR3 sequences, roughly 50% of which appear only once. The specimen sequenced was blood. The receptors derive from a man aged 30 to 39 in good health. CDR3s include the opening cysteine and the closing phenylalanine or tryptophan. A D gene is named only where the DNA matches it firmly.

V: TRBV5-1; D: TRBD1; J: TRBJ2-1; CDR3: CASSISRDRAYNEQFF
V: TRBV20-1; D: -; J: TRBJ1-1; CDR3: CSAIIIRQNTEAFF
V: TRBV12-3/TRBV12-4; D: -; J: TRBJ1-5; CDR3: CASSLQGGHPQHF
V: TRBV27; D: TRBD2; J: -; CDR3: CASSFASGGSSSYNEQYF
V: TRBV24-1; D: TRBD1; J: TRBJ1-5; CDR3: CATSGSGQGDQPQHF
V: TRBV10-3; D: -; J: TRBJ1-2; CDR3: CAISSGALGYTF
V: TRBV12-3/TRBV12-4; D: -; J: TRBJ1-5; CDR3: CASSSSLADQPQHF
V: TRBV9; D: -; J: TRBJ2-3; CDR3: CASSAQLERGAVTDTQYF
V: TRBV12-3/TRBV12-4; D: TRBD1; J: TRBJ2-7; CDR3: CASRPTGQATYEQYF
V: TRBV4-1; D: -; J: TRBJ1-5; CDR3: CASSLADGVNQPQHF
V: TRBV27; D: -; J: TRBJ1-2; CDR3: CASSPWAGGEYYGYTF
V: TRBV21-1; D: -; J: TRBJ2-5; CDR3: CASSKSGTTKETQYF
V: TRBV20-1; D: TRBD2; J: TRBJ2-7; CDR3: CSADGLAGSYEQYF
V: TRBV27; D: -; J: TRBJ2-3; CDR3: CASKGTFPTDTQYF
V: TRBV7-9; D: -; J: TRBJ2-7; CDR3: CASSWGGGAGYEQYF
V: TRBV6-5; D: TRBD1; J: TRBJ1-2; CDR3: CASSADRARGYTF
V: TRBV7-9; D: TRBD1; J: TRBJ2-3; CDR3: CASSAYGGQDHPDTQYF